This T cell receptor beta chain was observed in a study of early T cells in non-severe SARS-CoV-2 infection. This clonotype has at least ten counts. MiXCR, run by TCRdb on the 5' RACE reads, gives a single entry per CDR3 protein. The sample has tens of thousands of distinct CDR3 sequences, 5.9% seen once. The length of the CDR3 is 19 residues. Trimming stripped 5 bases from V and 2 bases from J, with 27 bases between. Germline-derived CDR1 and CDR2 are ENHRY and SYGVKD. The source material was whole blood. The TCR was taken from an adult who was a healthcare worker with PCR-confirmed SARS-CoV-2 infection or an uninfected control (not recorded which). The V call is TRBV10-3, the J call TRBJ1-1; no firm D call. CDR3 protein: CAISSPDLQKAKLNTEAFF. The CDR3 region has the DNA TGTGCCATCAGTTCCCCAGACTTACAGAAAGCCAAGCTTAACACTGAAGCTTTCTTT.